This T cell receptor beta chain was identified in a study of CD4+ T cells in melanoma. With respect to this clone: No antigen is known for it.

Profiling relied on immunoSEQ multiplex PCR, and the TCRdb table lists in-frame clones only, not all of them. The sample yields more than 90,000 clones, 92% seen once. Study outcomes and limitations: Reportedly, melanoma neoantigen-specific CD4+ T cells showed varied differentiation states. CD8+ T cell, macrophage and B cell function reportedly correlated with neoantigen-specific CD4+ T cells.

The sequencing input was peripheral blood. This TCR came from a human donor with melanoma.

The DNA for the CDR3 is TGTGCCAGTAGTTTATTCGGGGGGCCCGGGGAGCTGTTTTTT. As protein: CASSLFGGPGELFF. The genes are TRBV19 and TRBJ2-2; perhaps TRBD2 as D (7 bases). Per the germline V gene, CDR1 is LNHDA and CDR2 is SQIVND (reference sequence). Deletions cut 5 bases from V and 6 bases from J, with 13 bases between. This CDR3 has 14 residues.